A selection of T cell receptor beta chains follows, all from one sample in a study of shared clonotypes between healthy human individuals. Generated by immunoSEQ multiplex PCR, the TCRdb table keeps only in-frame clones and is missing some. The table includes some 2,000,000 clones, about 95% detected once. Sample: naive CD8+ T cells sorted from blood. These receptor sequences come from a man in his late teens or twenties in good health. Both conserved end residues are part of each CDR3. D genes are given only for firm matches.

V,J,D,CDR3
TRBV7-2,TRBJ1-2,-,CASSVGQNYGYTF
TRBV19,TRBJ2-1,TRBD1,CASSDRGYNEQFF
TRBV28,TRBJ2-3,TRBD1,CASSEPGQGAIMTDTQYF
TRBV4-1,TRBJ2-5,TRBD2,CASSQDRVAGGLLETQYF
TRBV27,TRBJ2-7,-,CASSSAGAYEQYF
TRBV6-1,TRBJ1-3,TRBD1,CASRDRVVSGNTIYF
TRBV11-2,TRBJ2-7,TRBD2,CASARAGSSYEQYF
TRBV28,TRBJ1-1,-,CASSFLRLGGTEAFF
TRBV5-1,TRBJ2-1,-,CASSPLSAENNEQFF
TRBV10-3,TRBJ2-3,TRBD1,CAISDFPGQGFSDTQYF
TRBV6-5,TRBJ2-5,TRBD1,CASRSRQGSQETQYF
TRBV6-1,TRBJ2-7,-,CASSEGVSYEQYF
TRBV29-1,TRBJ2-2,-,CSVFGEAGELFF
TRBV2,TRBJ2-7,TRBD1,CASSYRGPKYYEQYF